Sequencing of this T cell receptor (beta chain) was carried out in a study of OX40 agonist ivuxolimab in advanced cancers. Overall study: Administration of intravenous ivuxolimab to patients occurred every 2 weeks at 0.01 to 10 mg/kg. Study observations and caveats: Nonresponders included some who also had low normalized T-cell clonal expansion. In the 0.1 to 3.0 mg/kg range, CD4+ and CD8+ blood T cells had expanded clonally by week 6.

Concerning this clone: Its antigen is still unknown.

The V and J ends lost 8 bases and 2 bases respectively, with 13 bases between them. Germline CDR1 and CDR2: SGHNT and YENEEA. The CDR3 runs to 13 residues. Method: immunoSEQ multiplex PCR; TCRdb's copy keeps in-frame clones and lacks some. Found here are under 70,000 clones, approximately 92% of them singletons; the top ten hold about 6.5%. The chain joins TRBV11-3 to TRBJ2-7; D is undetermined. Material: CD4+ or CD8+ T cells sorted from blood, obtained in a trial of the OX40 agonist ivuxolimab. This TCR was sampled from an adult with an advanced solid tumor such as melanoma, head and neck, liver or kidney cancer. In DNA form, the CDR3 reads TGTGCCAGCTCCCTGGGCACAACCTACGAGCAGTACTTC. Translated: CASSLGTTYEQYF.